These 29 T cell receptor beta chains came from one sample sequenced in a study of control samples from healthy donors and cancer patients. Measured with immunoSEQ multiplex PCR; TCRdb has only the in-frame clones, and not every one. The sample lists around 42,000 clones; over 80% were seen once. Input material: blood. These receptors were collected from a man between 60 and 75 years old in good health.

V usage is TRBV12-3 or TRBV12-4 and J usage is TRBJ2-3; D is unresolved. Trimming removed 3 bases from V and 2 bases from J, with 0 bases in between. CDR3 length equals 11 residues. CDR3 sequence (DNA): TGTGCCAGCAGTTTCACAGATACGCAGTATTTT. Translated, it gives CASSFTDTQYF.

Written as DNA, the CDR3 is TGTGCCAGCAGCACGACAGGAAATTCACCCCTCCACTTT. It yields the protein CASSTTGNSPLHF. This chain joins TRBV9 and TRBJ1-6, with D tentatively TRBD1 (6 bases). Germline V gives CDR1 SGDLS, CDR2 YYNGEE. Trimming took off 4 bases at V and 7 bases at J, with 9 bases between the two ends. This CDR3 region has 13 residues.

CDR3 nucleotides: TGTGCCAGCAGCGTAGCGGGGGGCGCAGAGGAAAAACTGTTTTTT. Protein product: CASSVAGGAEEKLFF. V and J are TRBV9 and TRBJ1-4, with D perhaps TRBD1 (6 bases). Germline V gene lookup returns CDR1 SGDLS and CDR2 YYNGEE. Trimming cost V 0 bases and J 8 bases, with 14 bases left between them. There are 15 residues in the CDR3.

The rearrangement links TRBV5-1 to TRBJ1-6, with 7 nucleotides matching TRBD1. J gave up 7 bases and V 2 bases, and 9 bases lay outside the gene matches. This CDR3 comprises 16 residues. CDR1 is SGHRS and CDR2 is YFSETQ in the germline V gene. CDR3 protein: CASSLQGNRENSPLHF. The CDR3 DNA reads as TGCGCCAGCAGCTTACAGGGGAACAGAGAGAATTCACCCCTCCACTTT.

A few counts support this clone. The chain combines TRBV5-1 with TRBJ2-2; 8 bases agree with TRBD2. Trimming took 1 base from V and 4 from J; bases not matched to a gene: 6. The CDR3 totals 16 residues. CDR1 SGHRS and CDR2 YFSETQ come from the germline V gene. The CDR3: CASSLYREGPTGELFF. The CDR3 DNA reads as TGCGCCAGCAGCTTGTATCGGGAGGGCCCCACCGGGGAGCTGTTTTTT.

The chain recombines TRBV5-1 with TRBJ2-5; no clear D gene. From germline, CDR1 is SGHRS and CDR2 YFSETQ. The V and J ends lost 7 bases and 2 bases respectively, with 6 bases between them. The CDR3 extends over 11 amino acids. CDR3 DNA: TGCGCCAGCGCTAAGCAAGAGACCCAGTACTTC. Its protein product is CASAKQETQYF.

The rearrangement joins TRBV18 to TRBJ2-7, with D possibly being TRBD1 or TRBD2 (5 bases each). The length of the CDR3 is 14 residues. Germline CDR1 KGHSH, CDR2 LQKENI. V gave up 6 bases and J gave up 2 bases, with 14 bases separating them. The CDR3 spells CASSQQRDAYEQYF. CDR3 coding DNA: TGTGCCAGCTCCCAGCAGAGGGACGCCTACGAGCAGTACTTC.

The genes are TRBV4-1 and TRBJ2-1, with TRBD2 identical over 8 bases. Germline values: CDR1 MGHRA, CDR2 YSYEKL. Losses at the gene ends were 0 bases for V and 0 bases for J; bases not matched to a gene: 4. The CDR3 runs to 17 residues. The DNA for the CDR3 is TGCGCCAGCAGCCAAGATACTAGCGGTAGCTCCTACAATGAGCAGTTCTTC. It codes for CASSQDTSGSSYNEQFF.

The chain joins TRBV5-1 to TRBJ1-1; TRBD1 might be the D (5 bases). This CDR3 spans 15 amino acids. Deletions cut 2 bases from V and 1 base from J, with 12 bases between. The V gene's germline CDR1 is SGHRS and CDR2 YFSETQ. This CDR3 is CASSFPNGGNTEAFF. The CDR3 nucleotides are TGCGCCAGCAGCTTCCCCAACGGGGGGAACACTGAAGCTTTCTTT.

This rearrangement joins TRBV4-3 to TRBJ1-2; D is perhaps TRBD1 (6 bases). The CDR3 is made up of 15 amino acids. The germline CDR1 and CDR2 sequences are LGHNA and YSLEER. The germline V and J ends were trimmed by 1 base and 8 bases, with 17 bases remaining between them. The CDR3 DNA sequence: TGCGCCAGCAGCCAAGGTACGGACAGCCCACCGGGCTACACCTTC. Translated: CASSQGTDSPPGYTF.

The chain is built from TRBV27 and TRBJ1-5; 7 nucleotides align to TRBD1. The ends lost 5 bases at V and 5 bases at J; junction bases unmatched: 6. From germline, CDR1 is MNHEY and CDR2 SMNVEV (reference sequence). The CDR3 totals 14 residues. CDR3 bases: TGTGCCAGCAGTCCATACAGGGGCGATCAGCCCCAGCATTTT. Translation: CASSPYRGDQPQHF.

This rearrangement joins TRBV12-3 or TRBV12-4 to TRBJ1-1, with D possibly matching TRBD1 (5 bases). V was clipped by 4 bases and J by 9 bases, with 12 bases between them. This CDR3 has 12 residues. The CDR3 DNA is TGTGCCAGCAGTTGGCCGGGGCTGAAAGCTTTCTTT. It specifies CASSWPGLKAFF.

CDR3: CASSQDGQGGNQPQHF. As DNA, the CDR3 is TGCGCCAGCAGCCAAGACGGACAGGGAGGCAATCAGCCCCAGCATTTT. The genes are TRBV4-1 and TRBJ1-5; 8 bases match TRBD1. The CDR3 has 16 residues. V dropped 0 bases and J dropped 2; count of bases not matched to a gene: 3. The germline gives CDR1 MGHRA, CDR2 YSYEKL.

This clone has a count of ten or more. The rearrangement joins TRBV7-9 to TRBJ2-1, with 15 nucleotides matching TRBD2. This CDR3 has 18 residues. Germline loops: CDR1 SEHNR, CDR2 FQNEAQ (reference sequence). With V trimmed by 5 bases and J by 1 base, 6 bases remained unmatched. CDR3 region: CASSRTGTSGGSYNEQFF. The CDR3, as DNA: TGTGCCAGCAGCCGGACCGGGACTAGCGGGGGGTCCTACAATGAGCAGTTCTTC.

This clone was counted many times. The V gene is TRBV3-1 (or the pseudogene TRBV3-2), the J gene TRBJ2-2, with 9 bases matching TRBD1. CDR1 and CDR2 (germline): LGHDT, YNNKEL (reference sequence). CDR3 size: 15 residues. J lost 3 bases, V lost 2 bases, and 1 base had no gene match. CDR3 loop: CASSQRQGDTGELFF. CDR3 bases: TGTGCCAGCAGCCAAAGACAGGGGGACACCGGGGAGCTGTTTTTT.

This clone was found a few times. The CDR3 spells CASSETRLGVGYTF. For the CDR3, the DNA is TGTGCCAGCAGCGAAACCCGCCTCGGGGTTGGCTACACCTTC. The chain has TRBV4-2 and TRBJ1-2; D is ambiguous. The CDR3 extends over 14 amino acids. Trimming removed 5 bases at V and 7 bases at J, with 17 bases between. Germline V lookup: CDR1 LGHNA, CDR2 YNFKEQ.

Only a few counts were recorded for this clone. The genes are TRBV7-2 and TRBJ2-5; D uncertain. Germline CDR1 SGHTA, CDR2 FQGNSA. Trimming cost V 5 bases and J 5 bases, with 12 bases left between them. CDR3 length: 13 amino acids. The chain's CDR3 is CASSKRSLETQYF. The CDR3 DNA is TGTGCCAGCAGCAAACGGTCGTTGGAGACCCAGTACTTC.

The chain uses TRBV5-1 and TRBJ2-5; 7 bases align to TRBD2. The CDR3 runs 17 residues. V trimming: 0 bases; J trimming: 4 bases; junction bases outside the gene matches: 12. The germline V gene encodes CDR1 SGHRS and CDR2 YFSETQ. CDR3 nucleotides: TGCGCCAGCAGCTTGGCCCTATGGCGGGAGAGAGGAGAGACCCAGTACTTC. This sequence encodes CASSLALWRERGETQYF. Variable domain in full (rest from reference TRBV5-1 and TRBJ2-5): KAGVTQTPRYLIKTRGQQVTLSCSPISGHRSVSWYQQTPGQGLQFLFEYFSETQRNKGNFPGRFSGRQFSNSRSEMNVSTLELGDSALYLCASSLALWRERGETQYFGPGTRLLVL.

The count of this clone is one. The rearrangement uses TRBV6-6 and TRBJ2-7; D is unclear. The CDR3 runs 12 residues. The germline gives CDR1 MNHNY, CDR2 SVGAGI (reference sequence). V gave up 7 bases and J gave up 1 base, with 8 bases separating them. As DNA, the CDR3 is TGTGCCAGCACGCAGAGATCCTACGAGCAGTACTTC. It yields the protein CASTQRSYEQYF.

The rearrangement links TRBV18 to TRBJ1-1, with 9 positions matching TRBD1. The CDR3 has 15 residues. Trimming took 6 bases from V and 8 from J; bases not matched to a gene: 13. CDR1 is KGHSH and CDR2 is LQKENI in the germline V gene. Here the CDR3 DNA reads TGTGCCAGCTCGTCCGGGACAGGGACGGTTCGAGAAGCTTTCTTT. This encodes CASSSGTGTVREAFF.

CDR3 coding DNA: TGTGCCAGTAGTCCGGCTCGGGGCTTCGGCTATGGCTACACCTTC. As protein: CASSPARGFGYGYTF. This chain links TRBV19 with TRBJ1-2, with D possibly TRBD1 on 5 matching bases. CDR3 size: 15 residues. The germline V and J ends were trimmed by 5 bases and 4 bases, with 17 bases remaining between them. CDR1 is LNHDA and CDR2 is SQIVND in the germline V gene (reference sequence).

V and J are TRBV2 and TRBJ2-3, with TRBD2 identical over 11 bases. The CDR3 is made up of 16 amino acids. CDR1 is SNHLY, CDR2 FYNNEI, per germline. V was clipped by 6 bases and J by 2 bases; unmatched bases: 7. CDR3 region: CASSFTTSGITDTQYF. CDR3 DNA: TGTGCCAGCAGCTTCACGACTAGCGGGATCACAGATACGCAGTATTTT.

V usage is TRBV15 and J usage is TRBJ1-4, with D perhaps matching TRBD1 (6 bases). This CDR3 has 15 amino acids. V was trimmed by 5 bases and J by 0 bases, leaving 10 bases between them. CDR1 is LNHNV, CDR2 YYDKDF, per germline (reference sequence). CDR3 protein: CATSSRQATNEKLFF. CDR3 DNA: TGTGCCACCAGCTCTCGACAGGCAACTAATGAAAAACTGTTTTTT.

V and J are TRBV19 and TRBJ1-1; a possible D gene is TRBD1 (5 bases). The germline V gene has CDR1 LNHDA and CDR2 SQIVND (reference sequence). V gave up 0 bases and J gave up 6 bases, with 17 bases separating them. The CDR3 length is 16 residues. The CDR3 DNA reads as TGTGCCAGTAGTATAGAAGGGCCCCGGATAGGGGCTGAAGCTTTCTTT. Translating it yields CASSIEGPRIGAEAFF. Full variable domain (missing parts from reference TRBV19 and TRBJ1-1): DGGITQSPKYLFRKEGQNVTLSCEQNLNHDAMYWYRQDPGQGLRLIYYSQIVNDFQKGDIAEGYSVSREKKESFPLTVTSAQKNPTAFYLCASSIEGPRIGAEAFFGQGTRLTVV.

V gene TRBV5-1 combines with J gene TRBJ1-1; D may be TRBD1 (6 bases). The germline CDR1 and CDR2 sequences are SGHRS and YFSETQ. The CDR3 contains 15 residues. With 4 bases removed from V and 0 bases from J, the gap between germline ends came to 13 bases. The CDR3 region is CASSPDGQMNTEAFF. The CDR3 region has the DNA TGCGCCAGCAGCCCGGATGGACAGATGAACACTGAAGCTTTCTTT.

This chain connects TRBV7-3 to TRBJ2-7, with D tentatively TRBD1 (6 bases). Trimming removed 2 bases from V and 6 bases from J, with 14 bases in between. The V gene's germline CDR1 is SGHTA and CDR2 FQGTGA. The CDR3 is 14 residues long. The CDR3 coding sequence is TGTGCCAGCAGCTTATACAGGGCTGTTGGCGAGCAGTACTTC. Residues: CASSLYRAVGEQYF. Filled out from reference TRBV7-3 and TRBJ2-7, the complete variable domain reads GAGVSQTPSNKVTEKGKYVELRCDPISGHTALYWYRQSLGQGPEFLIYFQGTGAADDSGLPNDRFFAVRPEGSVSTLKIQRTERGDSAVYLCASSLYRAVGEQYFGPGTRLTVT.

This clone has a handful of counts. The rearrangement links TRBV30 to TRBJ1-1; D uncertain. The V end was cut by 6 bases, the J end by 1 base, with 9 bases between. The CDR3 is 12 residues long. Germline values: CDR1 GTSNPN, CDR2 SVGIG (reference sequence). The DNA of the CDR3 is TGTGCCTGCCAGCCAGCGAACACTGAAGCTTTCTTT. This translates into CACQPANTEAFF.

The J gene is TRBJ2-1, the V gene TRBV19, with D perhaps matching TRBD1 (6 bases). The CDR3 is 15 residues long. Germline loops: CDR1 LNHDA, CDR2 SQIVND (reference sequence). V lost 3 bases and J lost 4, with 13 bases in between. This CDR3 reads CASSISGAAYNEQFF. For the CDR3, the DNA is TGTGCCAGTAGTATTTCAGGGGCGGCGTACAATGAGCAGTTCTTC.

The chain combines TRBV29-1 with TRBJ1-4; tentatively, D is TRBD1 (5 bases). The germline V gene has CDR1 SQVTM and CDR2 ANQGSEA. The CDR3 consists of 15 residues. V lost 2 bases and J 4 bases, leaving 14 bases between the germline ends. CDR3 DNA: TGCAGCGTTGAATGGGGGGGGGTTCTTAATGAAAAACTGTTTTTT. This translates into CSVEWGGVLNEKLFF. Complete variable domain (other parts from reference TRBV29-1 and TRBJ1-4): SAVISQKPSRDICQRGTSLTIQCQVDSQVTMMFWYRQQPGQSLTLIATANQGSEATYESGFVIDKFPISRPNLTFSTLTVSNMSPEDSSIYLCSVEWGGVLNEKLFFGSGTQLSVL.